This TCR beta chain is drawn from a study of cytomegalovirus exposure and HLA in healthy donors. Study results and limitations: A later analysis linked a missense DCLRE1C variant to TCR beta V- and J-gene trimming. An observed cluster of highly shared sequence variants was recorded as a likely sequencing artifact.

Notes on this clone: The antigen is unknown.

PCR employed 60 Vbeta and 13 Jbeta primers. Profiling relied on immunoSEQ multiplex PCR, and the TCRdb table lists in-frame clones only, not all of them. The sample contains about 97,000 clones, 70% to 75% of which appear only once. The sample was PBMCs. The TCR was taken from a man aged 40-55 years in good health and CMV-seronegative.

The CDR3 DNA is TGTGCCAGCAGCGACAGGGCGGACGGGGCCAACGTCCTGACTTTC. Protein sequence: CASSDRADGANVLTF. V usage is TRBV5-4 and J usage is TRBJ2-6, with 7 positions matching TRBD1. V shed 4 bases and J 4 bases; nucleotides not matched to a gene: 5. There are 15 residues in the CDR3. Per the germline V gene, CDR1 is SGHNT and CDR2 is YYREEE (reference sequence).